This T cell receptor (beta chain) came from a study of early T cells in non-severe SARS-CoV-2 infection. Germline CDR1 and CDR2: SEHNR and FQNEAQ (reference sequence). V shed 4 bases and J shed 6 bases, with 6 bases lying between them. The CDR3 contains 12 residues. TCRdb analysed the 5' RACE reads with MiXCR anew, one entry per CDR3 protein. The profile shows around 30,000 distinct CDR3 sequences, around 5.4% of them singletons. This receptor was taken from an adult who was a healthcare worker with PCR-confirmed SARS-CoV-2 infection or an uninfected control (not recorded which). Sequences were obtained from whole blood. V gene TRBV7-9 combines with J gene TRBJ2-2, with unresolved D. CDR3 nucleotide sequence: TGTGCCAGCAGCTCCAAGGCCGGGGAGCTGTTTTTT. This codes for CASSSKAGELFF.